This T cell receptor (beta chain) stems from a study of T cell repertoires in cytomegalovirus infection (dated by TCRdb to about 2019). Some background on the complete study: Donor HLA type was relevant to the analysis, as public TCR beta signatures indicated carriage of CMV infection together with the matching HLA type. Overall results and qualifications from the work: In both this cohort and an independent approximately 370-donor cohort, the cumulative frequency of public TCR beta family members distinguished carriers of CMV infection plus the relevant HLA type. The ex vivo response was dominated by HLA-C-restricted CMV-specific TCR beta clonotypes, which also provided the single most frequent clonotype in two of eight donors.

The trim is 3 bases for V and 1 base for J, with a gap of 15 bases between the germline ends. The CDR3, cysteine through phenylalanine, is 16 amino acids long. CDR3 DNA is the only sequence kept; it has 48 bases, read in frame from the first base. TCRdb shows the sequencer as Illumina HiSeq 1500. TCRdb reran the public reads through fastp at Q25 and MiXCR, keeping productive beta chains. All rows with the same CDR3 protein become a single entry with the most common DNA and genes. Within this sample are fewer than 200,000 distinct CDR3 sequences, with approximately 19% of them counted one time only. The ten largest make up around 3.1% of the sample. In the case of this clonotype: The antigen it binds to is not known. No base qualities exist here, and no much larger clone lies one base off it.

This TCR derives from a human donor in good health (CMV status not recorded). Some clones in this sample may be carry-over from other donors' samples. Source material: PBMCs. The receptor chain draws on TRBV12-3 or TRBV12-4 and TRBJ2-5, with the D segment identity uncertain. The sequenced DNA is TGTGCCAGCAGTTTCGGCCTACAGAATTTCCAAGAGACCCAGTACTTC. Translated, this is CASSFGLQNFQETQYF.